What follows is one TCR beta chain and its context. Germline values: CDR1 SGHRS, CDR2 YFSETQ. V shed 0 bases, J shed 7 bases, and the junction held 7 bases outside the gene matches. The CDR3 sequence is 16 residues long. The PCR ran on 60 Vbeta and 13 Jbeta primers. Profiled with immunoSEQ multiplex PCR; TCRdb holds only in-frame clones, not every one. The sample carries some 160,000 clones, 65% to 80% recorded once. These data are taken from a study of cytomegalovirus exposure and HLA in healthy donors. Study-level background: An early data release held tens of millions of unique TCRs from HLA-typed donors.

The sequence was obtained from a woman aged 40 to 50 in good health and CMV-seronegative. V and J are TRBV5-1 and TRBJ1-6; 7 bases map to TRBD1. Sequencing was performed on PBMCs. This CDR3 is CASSLGSGTENSPLHF. CDR3 bases: TGCGCCAGCAGCTTGGGGTCCGGGACAGAGAATTCACCCCTCCACTTT.